This T cell receptor beta chain originates from a study of OX40 agonist ivuxolimab in advanced cancers. Study information: Every 2 weeks, ivuxolimab was infused into the patients intravenously at between 0.01 and 10 mg/kg. Averaging roughly 60 years in age, with a range of about 23 to 79, the cohort was around 87% male.

Autoimmune disease history or systemic immunosuppression excluded patients. Repertoires were generated with immunoSEQ multiplex PCR, while TCRdb's copy carries only in-frame clones and drops some. The sample carries under 80,000 clones, approximately 86% recorded once. Germline assignment: CDR1 SGHVS and CDR2 FNYEAQ. V was trimmed by 3 bases and J by 8 bases, leaving 11 bases between them. This CDR3 has 13 amino acids. V gene TRBV7-6 combines with J gene TRBJ2-4; D uncertain. This receptor was obtained from an adult with an advanced solid tumor such as melanoma, head and neck, liver or kidney cancer. The specimen was CD4+ or CD8+ T cells sorted from blood, collected in a trial of the OX40 agonist ivuxolimab. The CDR3 loop reads CASSFSGRDIQYF. For the CDR3, the DNA is TGTGCCAGCAGCTTTAGTGGAAGGGACATTCAGTACTTC.